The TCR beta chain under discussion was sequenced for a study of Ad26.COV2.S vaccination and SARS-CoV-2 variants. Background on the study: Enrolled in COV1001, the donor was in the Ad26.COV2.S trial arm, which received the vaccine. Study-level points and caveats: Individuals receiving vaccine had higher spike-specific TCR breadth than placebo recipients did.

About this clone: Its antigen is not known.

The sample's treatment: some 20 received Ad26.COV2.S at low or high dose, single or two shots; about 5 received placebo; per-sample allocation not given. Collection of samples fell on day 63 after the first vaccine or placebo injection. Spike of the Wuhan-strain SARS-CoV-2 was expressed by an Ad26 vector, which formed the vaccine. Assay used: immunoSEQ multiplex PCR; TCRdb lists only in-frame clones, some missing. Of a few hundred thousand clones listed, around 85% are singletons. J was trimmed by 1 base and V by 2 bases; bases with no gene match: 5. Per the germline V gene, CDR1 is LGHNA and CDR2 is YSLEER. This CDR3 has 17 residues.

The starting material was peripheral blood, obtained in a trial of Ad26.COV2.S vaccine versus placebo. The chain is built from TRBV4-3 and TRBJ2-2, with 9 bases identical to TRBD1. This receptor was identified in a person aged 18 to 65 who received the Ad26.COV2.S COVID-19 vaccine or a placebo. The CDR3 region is CASSQLGGQGNTGELFF. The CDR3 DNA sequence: TGCGCCAGCAGCCAACTAGGGGGACAGGGGAACACCGGGGAGCTGTTTTTT.